A selection of T cell receptor beta chains follows, all from one sample in a study of T cells in Graves' hyperthyroidism and ophthalmopathy. Each CDR3 protein gets one entry after TCRdb re-called the multiplex PCR reads with MiXCR. Among nearly 600,000 distinct CDR3 sequences listed, more than 11% were seen once. The sample was blood. Source of these receptors: a woman aged 30 to 39 with Graves' hyperthyroidism that later progressed to Graves' ophthalmopathy. The CDR3 runs from the conserved cysteine through the conserved F or W. A D gene is named only where the DNA matches it firmly. The size of a clone is reported for some rows only, either as once, few or many, or as a class for expanded clones.

D gene: .
J gene: TRBJ2-3
V gene: TRBV28
CDR3 length: 13
clone size: many
CDR3 DNA: TGTGCCAGCACCCCCCTGGGCACAGATACGCAGTATTTT
CDR3 protein: CASTPLGTDTQYF

D gene: .
J gene: TRBJ1-2
V gene: TRBV7-9
CDR3 length: 16
clone size: many
CDR3 DNA: TGTGCCAGCAGCTCCGGGGGACGGGCCCCAACCTATGGCTACACCTTC
CDR3 protein: CASSSGGRAPTYGYTF

D gene: .
J gene: TRBJ2-5
V gene: TRBV11-2
CDR3 length: 13
clone size: .
CDR3 DNA: TGTGCCAGCAGCGCACAAGGGTGGGAGACCCAGTACTTC
CDR3 protein: CASSAQGWETQYF

D gene: TRBD2
J gene: TRBJ2-3
V gene: TRBV19
CDR3 length: 16
clone size: .
CDR3 DNA: TGTGCCAGTAGTCTAATCTGGGACTATCTGGCAGATACGCAGTATTTT
CDR3 protein: CASSLIWDYLADTQYF

D gene: .
J gene: TRBJ1-5
V gene: TRBV12-3/TRBV12-4
CDR3 length: 14
clone size: few
CDR3 DNA: TGTGCCAGCAGTCCCGTACAGGGAAATCAGCCCCAGCATTTT
CDR3 protein: CASSPVQGNQPQHF

D gene: .
J gene: TRBJ2-7
V gene: TRBV11-2
CDR3 length: 15
clone size: .
CDR3 DNA: TGTGCCAGCAGCATTCTAGCAAACCCCCCCTACGAGCAGTACTTC
CDR3 protein: CASSILANPPYEQYF

D gene: TRBD2
J gene: TRBJ2-3
V gene: TRBV20-1
CDR3 length: 15
clone size: many
CDR3 DNA: TGCAGTGCCCAGACTAGCGGGATGTCTCGGGGTACGCAGTATTTT
CDR3 protein: CSAQTSGMSRGTQYF

D gene: .
J gene: TRBJ2-5
V gene: TRBV28
CDR3 length: 16
clone size: many
CDR3 DNA: TGTGCCAGCAGTGCACGAAAACCCGGGGCACAAGAGACCCAGTACTTC
CDR3 protein: CASSARKPGAQETQYF

D gene: .
J gene: TRBJ2-1
V gene: TRBV6-4
CDR3 length: 15
clone size: few
CDR3 DNA: TGTGCCAGCAGCAGCGGCACCTCCGCCTACAATGAGCAGTTCTTC
CDR3 protein: CASSSGTSAYNEQFF

D gene: TRBD2
J gene: TRBJ2-1
V gene: TRBV29-1
CDR3 length: 14
clone size: many
CDR3 DNA: TGCAGCGCCCTCGGACTAGCGGGCCGCAATGAGCAGTTCTTC
CDR3 protein: CSALGLAGRNEQFF

D gene: TRBD1
J gene: TRBJ2-7
V gene: TRBV9
CDR3 length: 14
clone size: .
CDR3 DNA: TGTGCCAGCAGCGTAGCCGGGACAGGGGTCGAGCAGTACTTC
CDR3 protein: CASSVAGTGVEQYF

D gene: .
J gene: TRBJ2-1
V gene: TRBV6-1
CDR3 length: 18
clone size: many
CDR3 DNA: TGTGCCAGCAGTGAAACCCGTTCAGGTTCACGGTCCTACAATGAGCAGTTCTTC
CDR3 protein: CASSETRSGSRSYNEQFF

D gene: .
J gene: TRBJ1-5
V gene: TRBV10-3
CDR3 length: 15
clone size: .
CDR3 DNA: TGTGCCATCAGCCAACAGGGTCTTAGCAATCAGCCCCAGCATTTT
CDR3 protein: CAISQQGLSNQPQHF

D gene: .
J gene: TRBJ1-2
V gene: TRBV7-9
CDR3 length: 14
clone size: many
CDR3 DNA: TGTGCCAGCAGCGTCGAACAGGTGGGCTATGGCTACACCTTC
CDR3 protein: CASSVEQVGYGYTF

D gene: .
J gene: TRBJ2-7
V gene: TRBV20-1
CDR3 length: 15
clone size: many
CDR3 DNA: TGCAGTGCTAGAGATCCCGGGAGATGGTCTTACGAGCAGTACTTC
CDR3 protein: CSARDPGRWSYEQYF

D gene: TRBD2
J gene: TRBJ2-1
V gene: TRBV13
CDR3 length: 16
clone size: few
CDR3 DNA: TGTGCCAGCAGCTCACAAGCGGGAGGGCCCTACAATGAGCAGTTCTTC
CDR3 protein: CASSSQAGGPYNEQFF

D gene: .
J gene: TRBJ2-5
V gene: TRBV7-3
CDR3 length: 13
clone size: many
CDR3 DNA: TGTGCCAGCAGCCTGACTCCGGGGGAGACCCAGTACTTC
CDR3 protein: CASSLTPGETQYF

D gene: TRBD1
J gene: TRBJ2-5
V gene: TRBV4-3
CDR3 length: 15
clone size: few
CDR3 DNA: TGCGCCAGCAGCCAAAGACAGGGGGCTCCGGAGACCCAGTACTTC
CDR3 protein: CASSQRQGAPETQYF

D gene: TRBD2
J gene: TRBJ2-3
V gene: TRBV2
CDR3 length: 16
clone size: .
CDR3 DNA: TGTGCCAGCAGTGATCCCGAACTAGCGGGAGTTGAGACGCAGTATTTT
CDR3 protein: CASSDPELAGVETQYF

D gene: .
J gene: TRBJ1-5
V gene: TRBV27
CDR3 length: 15
clone size: .
CDR3 DNA: TGTGCCAGCAGTTTATACCGGGCCGAGAATCAGCCCCAGCATTTT
CDR3 protein: CASSLYRAENQPQHF

D gene: .
J gene: TRBJ2-7
V gene: TRBV20-1
CDR3 length: 11
clone size: many
CDR3 DNA: TGCAGTGCAAACGCCGGCTACGAGCAGTACTTC
CDR3 protein: CSANAGYEQYF

D gene: .
J gene: TRBJ2-7
V gene: TRBV6-1
CDR3 length: 14
clone size: many
CDR3 DNA: TGTGCCAGCACCCCCATGGGGGTTACCTACGAGCAGTACTTC
CDR3 protein: CASTPMGVTYEQYF

D gene: .
J gene: TRBJ1-1
V gene: TRBV12-3/TRBV12-4
CDR3 length: 15
clone size: many
CDR3 DNA: TGTGCCAGCAGTTTGGGGGTCAGGACTAACACTGAAGCTTTCTTT
CDR3 protein: CASSLGVRTNTEAFF

D gene: .
J gene: TRBJ1-1
V gene: TRBV7-9
CDR3 length: 14
clone size: many
CDR3 DNA: TGTGCCAGCAGCTTAACAGAAAGGAACACTGAAGCTTTCTTT
CDR3 protein: CASSLTERNTEAFF

D gene: .
J gene: TRBJ1-6
V gene: TRBV27
CDR3 length: 14
clone size: many
CDR3 DNA: TGTGCCAGCAGTCAACTAATTAAAAATTCACCCCTCCACTTT
CDR3 protein: CASSQLIKNSPLHF

D gene: TRBD1
J gene: TRBJ2-7
V gene: TRBV5-1
CDR3 length: 17
clone size: few
CDR3 DNA: TGCGCCAGCAGCCAGAGGACCGGGACAGGGGGCGCCTACGAGCAGTACTTC
CDR3 protein: CASSQRTGTGGAYEQYF

D gene: TRBD1
J gene: TRBJ1-2
V gene: TRBV6-1
CDR3 length: 13
clone size: many
CDR3 DNA: TGTGCCAGCAGAGGACAGGGGGGCGATGGCTACACCTTC
CDR3 protein: CASRGQGGDGYTF

D gene: .
J gene: TRBJ2-1
V gene: TRBV20-1
CDR3 length: 11
clone size: many
CDR3 DNA: TGCAGTGCTAGGGAAAACAATGAGCAGTTCTTC
CDR3 protein: CSARENNEQFF

D gene: .
J gene: TRBJ1-3
V gene: TRBV10-2
CDR3 length: 15
clone size: .
CDR3 DNA: TGCGCCAGCAGTTCACGGGAGAGCTCTGGAAACACCATATATTTT
CDR3 protein: CASSSRESSGNTIYF

D gene: .
J gene: TRBJ1-5
V gene: TRBV28
CDR3 length: 14
clone size: many
CDR3 DNA: TGTGCCAGCAGTTTAACGGGGGGCAGTCAGCCCCAGCATTTT
CDR3 protein: CASSLTGGSQPQHF

D gene: .
J gene: TRBJ2-5
V gene: TRBV19
CDR3 length: 14
clone size: many
CDR3 DNA: TGTGCCAGTAGTATAGTGGGGGGCGCGGAGACCCAGTACTTC
CDR3 protein: CASSIVGGAETQYF

D gene: .
J gene: TRBJ2-5
V gene: TRBV15
CDR3 length: 14
clone size: many
CDR3 DNA: TGTGCCACCAGCAGTTACAGGGGAGGCGAGACCCAGTACTTC
CDR3 protein: CATSSYRGGETQYF

D gene: TRBD2
J gene: TRBJ2-1
V gene: TRBV11-2
CDR3 length: 18
clone size: many
CDR3 DNA: TGTGCCAGCAGCTTAAGGATACTAGCGGCCAGCTCCTACAATGAGCAGTTCTTC
CDR3 protein: CASSLRILAASSYNEQFF

D gene: TRBD1
J gene: TRBJ1-6
V gene: TRBV2
CDR3 length: 16
clone size: many
CDR3 DNA: TGTGCCAGCAGTGAAGCGGCAGGGGGTAATAATTCACCCCTCCACTTT
CDR3 protein: CASSEAAGGNNSPLHF

D gene: .
J gene: TRBJ1-4
V gene: TRBV7-2
CDR3 length: 16
clone size: .
CDR3 DNA: TGTGCCAGCAGCACGGAGCGGGAGCGCCTTAATGAAAAACTGTTTTTT
CDR3 protein: CASSTERERLNEKLFF

D gene: TRBD2
J gene: TRBJ2-3
V gene: TRBV20-1
CDR3 length: 16
clone size: .
CDR3 DNA: TGCAGTGCTATGGGACTAGCGGGGCCTAGCACAGATACGCAGTATTTT
CDR3 protein: CSAMGLAGPSTDTQYF

D gene: .
J gene: TRBJ1-1
V gene: TRBV5-1
CDR3 length: 17
clone size: many
CDR3 DNA: TGCGCCAGCTGCTTGGAGGGAGGAGGGCCGGCGAACACTGAAGCTTTCTTT
CDR3 protein: CASCLEGGGPANTEAFF

D gene: TRBD2
J gene: TRBJ2-7
V gene: TRBV20-1
CDR3 length: 16
clone size: many
CDR3 DNA: TGCAGTGCTAGTTGGGGGTCGGGGACTAGCGTCTACGAGCAGTACTTC
CDR3 protein: CSASWGSGTSVYEQYF

D gene: TRBD1
J gene: TRBJ1-2
V gene: TRBV27
CDR3 length: 15
clone size: few
CDR3 DNA: TGTGCCAGCAGTTTACAAGGGACAGGGGTAGGCGGCTACACCTTC
CDR3 protein: CASSLQGTGVGGYTF

D gene: .
J gene: TRBJ2-3
V gene: TRBV30
CDR3 length: 13
clone size: .
CDR3 DNA: TGTGCCTGGAGTAGCCATAGCACAGATACGCAGTATTTT
CDR3 protein: CAWSSHSTDTQYF

D gene: TRBD1
J gene: TRBJ2-3
V gene: TRBV7-8
CDR3 length: 19
clone size: many
CDR3 DNA: TGTGCCAGCAGCTTAACCGGGACAGGGGCTTCAGACTACACAGATACGCAGTATTTT
CDR3 protein: CASSLTGTGASDYTDTQYF

D gene: .
J gene: TRBJ1-5
V gene: TRBV12-3/TRBV12-4
CDR3 length: 19
clone size: few
CDR3 DNA: TGTGCCAGCAGTGGACTCTCTGTCGACAGCTCCCTTAACAATCAGCCCCAGCATTTT
CDR3 protein: CASSGLSVDSSLNNQPQHF

D gene: .
J gene: TRBJ1-1
V gene: TRBV5-1
CDR3 length: 15
clone size: .
CDR3 DNA: TGCGCCAGCAGCAACCCAGGAGTACGGAACACTGAAGCTTTCTTT
CDR3 protein: CASSNPGVRNTEAFF

D gene: .
J gene: TRBJ2-7
V gene: TRBV7-9
CDR3 length: 13
clone size: .
CDR3 DNA: TGTGCCAGCAGCCCCGGGTACTCGGGCGAGCAGTACTTC
CDR3 protein: CASSPGYSGEQYF

D gene: .
J gene: TRBJ1-1
V gene: TRBV29-1
CDR3 length: 13
clone size: .
CDR3 DNA: TGCAGCTTTGACGGGGGGGCGGACACTGAAGCTTTCTTT
CDR3 protein: CSFDGGADTEAFF

D gene: TRBD1
J gene: TRBJ1-2
V gene: TRBV28
CDR3 length: 11
clone size: many
CDR3 DNA: TGTGCCACACAGGGGAACTATGGCTACACCTTC
CDR3 protein: CATQGNYGYTF

D gene: .
J gene: TRBJ1-5
V gene: TRBV27
CDR3 length: 16
clone size: .
CDR3 DNA: TGTGCCAGCAGCCGTCACGGGCGTGCGGGCAATCAGCCCCAGCATTTT
CDR3 protein: CASSRHGRAGNQPQHF

D gene: TRBD1
J gene: TRBJ2-7
V gene: TRBV18
CDR3 length: 12
clone size: .
CDR3 DNA: TGTGCCAGCTCACTGGGACAGGCTGAGCAGTACTTC
CDR3 protein: CASSLGQAEQYF

D gene: .
J gene: TRBJ2-3
V gene: TRBV7-3
CDR3 length: 13
clone size: many
CDR3 DNA: TGTGCCAGCAGCTTCAGGGGAGCAGATACGCAGTATTTT
CDR3 protein: CASSFRGADTQYF

D gene: TRBD1
J gene: TRBJ1-2
V gene: TRBV30
CDR3 length: 13
clone size: .
CDR3 DNA: TGTGCCTGGGAGCCAGGGGGAAACTATGGCTACACCTTC
CDR3 protein: CAWEPGGNYGYTF

D gene: .
J gene: TRBJ2-3
V gene: TRBV30
CDR3 length: 13
clone size: .
CDR3 DNA: TGTGCCTGGGCCCCTGGGAGCACAGATACGCAGTATTTT
CDR3 protein: CAWAPGSTDTQYF

D gene: .
J gene: TRBJ2-1
V gene: TRBV28
CDR3 length: 15
clone size: many
CDR3 DNA: TGTGCCAGCAGTTCGCGGGGCGGCTCCTACAATGAGCAGTTCTTC
CDR3 protein: CASSSRGGSYNEQFF

D gene: TRBD1
J gene: TRBJ1-1
V gene: TRBV12-3/TRBV12-4
CDR3 length: 15
clone size: many
CDR3 DNA: TGTGCCAGCACCCCGGGACAGGGGCTTTGGACTGAAGCTTTCTTT
CDR3 protein: CASTPGQGLWTEAFF

D gene: .
J gene: TRBJ2-1
V gene: TRBV5-1
CDR3 length: 15
clone size: .
CDR3 DNA: TGTGCCAGCAGCTTATCGGAGAGCTCCTACAATGAGAAGTTCTTC
CDR3 protein: CASSLSESSYNEKFF

D gene: TRBD2
J gene: TRBJ2-3
V gene: TRBV15
CDR3 length: 13
clone size: many
CDR3 DNA: TGTGCCACCAGCCTCCTAGCGGGACGAACGCAGTATTTT
CDR3 protein: CATSLLAGRTQYF